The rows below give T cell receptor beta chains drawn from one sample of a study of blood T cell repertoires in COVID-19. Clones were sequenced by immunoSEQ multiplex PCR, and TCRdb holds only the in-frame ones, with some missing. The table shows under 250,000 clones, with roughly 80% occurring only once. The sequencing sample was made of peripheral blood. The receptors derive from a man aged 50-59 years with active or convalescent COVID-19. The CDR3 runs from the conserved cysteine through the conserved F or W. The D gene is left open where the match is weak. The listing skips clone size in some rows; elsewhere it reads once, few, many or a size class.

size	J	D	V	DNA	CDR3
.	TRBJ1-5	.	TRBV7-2	TGTGCCAGCAGCTTAGGAGGTGGTAATCAGCCCCAGCATTTT	CASSLGGGNQPQHF
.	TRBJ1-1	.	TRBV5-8	TGTGCCAGCAGCTTAAATAGGGGAATGAACACTGAAGCTTTCTTT	CASSLNRGMNTEAFF
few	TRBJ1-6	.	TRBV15	TGTGCCACCAGCAGAGAGGGCGGGAAGAATTCACCCCTCCACTTT	CATSREGGKNSPLHF
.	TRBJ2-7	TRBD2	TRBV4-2	TGTGCCAGCAGCCAAGAGGGGGGGGACGAGCAGTACTTC	CASSQEGGDEQYF
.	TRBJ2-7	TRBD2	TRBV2	TGTGCCAGCAGCCCGAGGACTAGCGGAAACTACGAGCAGTACTTC	CASSPRTSGNYEQYF
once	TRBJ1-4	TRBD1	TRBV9	TGTGCCAGCACCCACACAGGGGCAACTAATGAAAAACTGTTTTTT	CASTHTGATNEKLFF
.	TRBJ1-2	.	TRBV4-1	TGCGCCAGCAGCCAAGATCAGGACAGAGACTATGGCTACACCTTC	CASSQDQDRDYGYTF
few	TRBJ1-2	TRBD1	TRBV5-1	TGCGCCAGCAGCTTGGCCGGACAGGAGAATAACTACACCTTC	CASSLAGQENNYTF
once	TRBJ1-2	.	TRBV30	TGTGCCTGGACCGGGAAAAACTATGGCTACACCTTC	CAWTGKNYGYTF
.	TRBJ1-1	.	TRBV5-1	TGCGCCAGCAGCGTCTACAGGGAAGCTTTCTTT	CASSVYREAFF
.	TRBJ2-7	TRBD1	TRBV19	TGTGCCAGCTCCGGGACAGGGGTGTACGAGCAGTACTTC	CASSGTGVYEQYF
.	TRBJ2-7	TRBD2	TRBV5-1	TGCGCCAGCAGCTTGGGACTAGCGGACGAGCAGTACTTC	CASSLGLADEQYF
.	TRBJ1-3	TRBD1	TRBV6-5	TGTGCCAGCACCCAGGGGACAGGGACGGGAAACACCATATATTTT	CASTQGTGTGNTIYF
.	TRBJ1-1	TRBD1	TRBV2	TGTGCCAGCCAAAAACAGGGGCTTCCCACTGAAGCTTTCTTT	CASQKQGLPTEAFF
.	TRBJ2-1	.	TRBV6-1	TGTGCCAGCAGTGAACTGGAAGGGGGGGCCATGTATGAGCAGTTCTTC	CASSELEGGAMYEQFF
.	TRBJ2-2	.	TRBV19	TGTGCCAGTAGTATAGCGGGGGTATTTGGCGGGGAGCTGTTTTTT	CASSIAGVFGGELFF
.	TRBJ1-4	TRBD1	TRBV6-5	TGTGCCAGCAGTTCAAGACAGGGAAATGAAAAACTGTTTTTT	CASSSRQGNEKLFF
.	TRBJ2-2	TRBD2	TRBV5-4	TGTGCCAGCAGCATAGCGGGTCGGGACACCGGGGAGCTGTTTTTT	CASSIAGRDTGELFF
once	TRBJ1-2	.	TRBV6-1	TGTGCCAGCAGTGAAGCGACAGACGGATACTATGGCTACACCTTC	CASSEATDGYYGYTF
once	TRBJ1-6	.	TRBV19	TGTGCCAGTAGTATGAGGGGGAGAAATTCACCCCTCCACTTT	CASSMRGRNSPLHF
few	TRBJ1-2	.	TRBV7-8	TGTGCCAGCAGCTTAGGGGCAGATTCCAACCATAACTATGGCTACACCTTC	CASSLGADSNHNYGYTF
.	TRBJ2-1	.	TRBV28	TGTGCCAGCACCCGGACAGCCACATACAATGAGCAGTTCTTC	CASTRTATYNEQFF
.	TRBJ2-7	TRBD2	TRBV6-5	TGTGCCAGCAGTTACGTCGGGGGGAGCTCCTACGAGCAGTACTTC	CASSYVGGSSYEQYF
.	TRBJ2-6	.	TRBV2	TGTGCCAGCAGCCTCCCTCTGGGGGCCAACGTCCTGACTTTC	CASSLPLGANVLTF
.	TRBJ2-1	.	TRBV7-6	TGTGCCAGCAGCTTAGTGCAGGGGGGCCCGCCCGAGCAGTTCTTC	CASSLVQGGPPEQFF
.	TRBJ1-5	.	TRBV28	TGTGCCAGCAGTCCACCGGGGGAGGGGTGGCAGCCCCAGCATTTT	CASSPPGEGWQPQHF
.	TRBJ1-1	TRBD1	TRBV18	TGTGCCAGCGCCCCGGAGACAGGGATGAACACTGAAGCTTTCTTT	CASAPETGMNTEAFF
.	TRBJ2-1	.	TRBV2	TGTGCCAGCAGCCCCGTTGTGGCGGGTGAGCAGTTCTTC	CASSPVVAGEQFF
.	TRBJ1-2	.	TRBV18	TGTGCCAGCTCACCGGGACTAAACTATGGCTACACCTTC	CASSPGLNYGYTF
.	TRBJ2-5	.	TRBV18	TGTGCCAGCTCACCCCCACAGGGCCAAGAGACCCAGTACTTC	CASSPPQGQETQYF
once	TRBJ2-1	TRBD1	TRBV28	TGTGCCAGCAGTAGACCGGGACAGGGAATTGAGCAGTTCTTC	CASSRPGQGIEQFF
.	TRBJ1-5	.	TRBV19	TGTGCCAGTAGTATAGACAGCGGGCAAGGGGAGCCCCAGCATTTT	CASSIDSGQGEPQHF
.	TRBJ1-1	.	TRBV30	TGTGCCTGGGATGACATCGATGAAGCTTTCTTT	CAWDDIDEAFF
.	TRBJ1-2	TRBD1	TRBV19	TGTGCCAGTAGTATTCAGGGGGCATATTATGGCTACACCTTC	CASSIQGAYYGYTF
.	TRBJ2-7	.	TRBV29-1	TGCAGCGTAAACCAGGGATACGAGCAGTACTTC	CSVNQGYEQYF
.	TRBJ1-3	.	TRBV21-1	TGTGCCAGCAGCAAGACGCCTTTAGCAGGAAACACCATATATTTT	CASSKTPLAGNTIYF
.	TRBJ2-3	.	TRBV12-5	TGTGCTAGTGGTTTGCAGGTCGGCACGAGCACAGATACGCAGTATTTT	CASGLQVGTSTDTQYF
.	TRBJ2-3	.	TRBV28	TGTGCCAGCAGTAACCGGGACTCTGGGACAGATACGCAGTATTTT	CASSNRDSGTDTQYF
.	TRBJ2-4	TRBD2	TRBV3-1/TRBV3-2	TGTGCCAGCAGCCAGACCTCGGGGGGAGCCAAAAACATTCAGTACTTC	CASSQTSGGAKNIQYF
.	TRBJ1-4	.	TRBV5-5	TGTGCCAGCAGCTTGGAGACAGCCTTTTCAACTAATGAAAAACTGTTTTTT	CASSLETAFSTNEKLFF